Listed below are T cell receptor beta chains from one sample, sequenced in a study of T-cell reconstitution after alpha-beta-depleted transplantation in children. TCRdb itself ran the PCR reads through MiXCR, one entry per CDR3 protein. The sample has about 270,000 distinct CDR3 sequences; approximately 9.8% are singletons. The specimen comprised PBMCs from the stem cell graft donor, sampled from the stem cell graft. The receptors come from a human donor who donated a stem cell graft to a child with SCID. The CDR3 runs from the conserved cysteine through the conserved F or W. The D gene is left open where the match is weak. The size field is filled for only some rows; it gives once, few, many or a size class.

clone size | D gene | J gene | V gene | CDR3 DNA | CDR3 protein
few | TRBD1 | TRBJ1-6 | TRBV7-6 | TGTGCCAGCAGCTCAGGACAGGGGGCCTCCTATAATTCACCCCTCCACTTT | CASSSGQGASYNSPLHF
many | . | TRBJ1-6 | TRBV18 | TGTGCCAGCTCATCAGGGGCGGCCTATAATTCACCCCTCCACTTT | CASSSGAAYNSPLHF
few | TRBD1 | TRBJ1-1 | TRBV5-1 | TGCGCCAGCAGCTCGGCCGGGACAGGGAACACTGAAGCTTTCTTT | CASSSAGTGNTEAFF
. | TRBD1 | TRBJ2-7 | TRBV7-6 | TGTGCCAGCAGCCCAGGACAGGGGGGGGTCTCCTACGAGCAGTACTTC | CASSPGQGGVSYEQYF
few | TRBD1 | TRBJ2-5 | TRBV9 | TGTGCCAGCGGAACAGGGGGTATGGAGACCCAGTACTTC | CASGTGGMETQYF
few | . | TRBJ2-3 | TRBV12-3/TRBV12-4 | TGTGCCAGCAGCCCCAGCTTCACAGATACGCAGTATTTT | CASSPSFTDTQYF
. | TRBD1 | TRBJ1-2 | TRBV20-1 | TGCAGTGCTAGGCCCCGGGACAGGAGACCAGCTAACTATGGCTACACCTTC | CSARPRDRRPANYGYTF
few | TRBD2 | TRBJ2-3 | TRBV6-5 | TGTGCCAGCAGTTACTCGCCTAGCGGGGATACGCAGTATTTT | CASSYSPSGDTQYF
many | TRBD1 | TRBJ2-7 | TRBV6-1 | TGTGCCAGCAGCCCTACCGGGACAGGGGTATACGAGCAGTACTTC | CASSPTGTGVYEQYF
few | TRBD1 | TRBJ2-2 | TRBV9 | TGTGCCAGCAGCGTTCCGGGACAGGGGTTCGGGGAGCTGTTTTTT | CASSVPGQGFGELFF
many | TRBD1 | TRBJ1-5 | TRBV10-2 | TGCGCCAGCAGTGAGTCGGGGGGACAGTTTCAGCCCCAGCATTTT | CASSESGGQFQPQHF
many | . | TRBJ2-7 | TRBV7-9 | TGTGCCAGCAGCTTGAGGTCCGGGAGCTCCTACGAGCAGTACTTC | CASSLRSGSSYEQYF
few | . | TRBJ2-1 | TRBV29-1 | TGCAGCGTTGAAGATCGAGGGCTAGCGGAGCAGTTCTTC | CSVEDRGLAEQFF
many | . | TRBJ2-4 | TRBV12-3/TRBV12-4 | TGTGCCAGCAGAGGACTCCCTGGGGAAAACATTCAGTACTTC | CASRGLPGENIQYF
few | TRBD1 | TRBJ2-7 | TRBV5-1 | TGCGCCAGCAGGCGAACCGGGACAGACCTCTCCTACGAGCAGTACTTC | CASRRTGTDLSYEQYF
. | . | TRBJ1-5 | TRBV12-3/TRBV12-4 | TGTGCCAGCAGGGGTTCTGACAATCAGCCCCAGCATTTT | CASRGSDNQPQHF
few | TRBD1 | TRBJ2-3 | TRBV11-3 | TGTGCCAGCAGCTACAGGGGTTCAGATACGCAGTATTTT | CASSYRGSDTQYF
few | . | TRBJ1-5 | TRBV12-3/TRBV12-4 | TGTGCCAGCAGTTGGTCTTTCAATCAGCCCCAGCATTTT | CASSWSFNQPQHF
few | . | TRBJ2-3 | TRBV7-8 | TGTGCCAGCAGCTTAGAGGGGGCGGGGCCCACAGATACGCAGTATTTT | CASSLEGAGPTDTQYF
many | . | TRBJ1-4 | TRBV6-5 | TGTGCCAGCACCTCGGGGGTTGAAAAACTGTTTTTT | CASTSGVEKLFF
few | . | TRBJ2-5 | TRBV7-3 | TGTGCCAGCAGCCCGGGTCCCCCTCAAGAGACCCAGTACTTC | CASSPGPPQETQYF
. | . | TRBJ1-2 | TRBV12-3/TRBV12-4 | TGTGCCAGCAGTTTGGGAGTAGCCCAGGGCTACACCTTC | CASSLGVAQGYTF
few | . | TRBJ2-7 | TRBV12-3/TRBV12-4 | TGTGCCAGCAGTCATGGGGGGTCCTACGAGCAGTACTTC | CASSHGGSYEQYF
. | . | TRBJ2-7 | TRBV7-8 | TGTGCCAGCAGCCCCCGCCCGGGGTACTTGCTCGAGCAGTACTTC | CASSPRPGYLLEQYF
few | TRBD1 | TRBJ2-7 | TRBV12-3/TRBV12-4 | TGTGCCAGCAGTTTTCCAGGGGGCTCCTACGAGCAGTACTTC | CASSFPGGSYEQYF
many | . | TRBJ1-1 | TRBV5-4 | TGTGCCAGCAGCAATGCCGCGACAGCTCCGAACACTGAAGCTTTCTTT | CASSNAATAPNTEAFF
many | TRBD1 | TRBJ1-5 | TRBV12-3/TRBV12-4 | TGTGCCAGCAGCGGACAGGTTTTAAGCAATCAGCCCCAGCATTTT | CASSGQVLSNQPQHF
many | . | TRBJ1-1 | TRBV14 | TGTGCCAGCAGCCAAGGAAGGAGTGCGGGTAAAACTTTCTTT | CASSQGRSAGKTFF